The 21 T cell receptor beta chains below all came from one sample that was sequenced in a study of cytomegalovirus exposure and HLA in healthy donors. Vbeta (60) and Jbeta (13) primers were used in the PCR. Some clones are missing from TCRdb's copy, which holds only in-frame ones; the method was immunoSEQ multiplex PCR. The table records a few hundred thousand clones, about 77% of them present only once. Material for sequencing was PBMCs. The receptors stem from a woman in her 30s in good health and CMV-seronegative.

V and J are TRBV29-1 and TRBJ2-5; D unresolved. Looked up from germline, CDR1 is SQVTM and CDR2 is ANQGSEA. This CDR3 has 13 amino acids. V shed 3 bases and J shed 4 bases, with 12 bases lying between them. The CDR3 protein is CSVDSPGGETQYF. The DNA of the CDR3 is TGCAGCGTTGATTCTCCGGGTGGAGAGACCCAGTACTTC.

This chain joins TRBV11-3 and TRBJ2-2; 8 bases match TRBD2. V lost 5 bases, J lost 3 bases, and 5 bases stayed unmatched. This CDR3 contains 15 residues. Looked up from germline, CDR1 is SGHNT and CDR2 is YENEEA. CDR3 residues: CASSRGGPDTGELFF. The CDR3 DNA follows: TGTGCCAGCAGCCGGGGGGGGCCTGACACCGGGGAGCTGTTTTTT.

The J gene is TRBJ2-3, the V gene TRBV5-1; TRBD2 matches 12 bases. Germline CDR1 and CDR2: SGHRS and YFSETQ. This CDR3 comprises 19 residues. V lost 2 bases and J lost 6; bases outside the gene matches: 16. The CDR3 DNA reads as TGCGCCAGCAGCTTCCCCTTAGGACTAGCGGGAATAAGTCGGGATACGCAGTATTTT. Translation gives CASSFPLGLAGISRDTQYF.

As concerns this clone: No conserved phenylalanine or tryptophan ends this CDR3, so it is likely a read error. The chain carries TRBV30 and TRBJ2-7; 13 bases agree with TRBD2. Losses at the gene ends were 3 bases for V and 9 bases for J; bases not matched to a gene: 2. CDR1 is GTSNPN, CDR2 SVGIG, per germline (reference sequence). The CDR3 is made up of 12 amino acids. The CDR3 sequence: CAWRLAGGLQYL. For the CDR3, the DNA is TGTGCCTGGAGACTAGCGGGAGGGCTGCAGTACCTC.

The rearrangement joins TRBV7-9 to TRBJ2-3; no reliable D call. Per the germline V gene, CDR1 is SEHNR and CDR2 is FQNEAQ (reference sequence). CDR3 length equals 14 residues. With 3 bases removed from V and 2 bases from J, the gap between germline ends came to 9 bases. The chain's CDR3 is CASSLGQITDTQYF. The CDR3 bases are TGTGCCAGCAGCTTGGGCCAGATCACAGATACGCAGTATTTT. Based on the CDR3 plus reference TRBV7-9 and TRBJ2-3, the full variable domain is DTGVSQNPRHKITKRGQNVTFRCDPISEHNRLYWYRQTLGQGPEFLTYFQNEAQLEKSRLLSDRFSAERPKGSFSTLEIQRTEQGDSAMYLCASSLGQITDTQYFGPGTRLTVL.

This clone was found once. The chain links TRBV7-6 to TRBJ1-5, with D perhaps matching TRBD1 (6 bases). The V gene lost 1 base and the J gene lost 0 bases, with 10 bases spanning the gap. Germline CDR1 is SGHVS and CDR2 is FNYEAQ. This CDR3 has 16 residues. The CDR3 sequence is CASSLEQGYSNQPQHF. For the CDR3, the DNA is TGTGCCAGCAGCTTAGAGCAGGGGTATAGCAATCAGCCCCAGCATTTT.

This clone was observed a handful of times. This chain connects TRBV18 to TRBJ1-5; tentatively, D is TRBD1 (6 bases). This CDR3 has 14 amino acids. V was clipped by 4 bases and J by 1 base, with 8 bases between them. Germline loops: CDR1 KGHSH, CDR2 LQKENI. CDR3 protein: CASSRGRSNQPQHF. CDR3 DNA: TGTGCCAGCTCACGGGGGCGGAGCAATCAGCCCCAGCATTTT.

The chain joins TRBV7-2 to TRBJ2-7; 10 bases align to TRBD1. CDR3 length: 13 residues. CDR1 SGHTA and CDR2 FQGNSA come from the germline V gene. V lost 5 bases, J lost 6 bases, and 4 bases stayed unmatched. The CDR3 region has the DNA TGTGCCAGCAGCCCGACAGGGGGCGGCGAGCAGTACTTC. Translation: CASSPTGGGEQYF.

This chain links TRBV5-4 with TRBJ2-3, with TRBD2 matching over 7 bases. CDR1 and CDR2 from the germline V gene are SGHNT and YYREEE (reference sequence). The junction had 8 bases not matched to a gene; V was cut back by 4 bases and J by 0 bases. The CDR3 has 16 residues. The CDR3 spells CASSMKWGGSTDTQYF. In nucleotides, the CDR3 is TGTGCCAGCAGCATGAAGTGGGGAGGGAGCACAGATACGCAGTATTTT. Full variable domain (outside the CDR3, taken from reference TRBV5-4 and TRBJ2-3): ETGVTQSPTHLIKTRGQQVTLRCSSQSGHNTVSWYQQALGQGPQFIFQYYREEENGRGNFPPRFSGLQFPNYSSELNVNALELDDSALYLCASSMKWGGSTDTQYFGPGTRLTVL.

The rearrangement joins TRBV12-5 to TRBJ1-2; possibly TRBD1 for D (5 bases). The CDR3 totals 17 residues. Trimming removed 3 bases at V and 1 base at J, with 18 bases between. Germline V lookup: CDR1 LGHNT, CDR2 FRNRAP. In DNA form, the CDR3 reads TGTGCTAGTGGTTTAGGGGAACCCTTTAGTTATAACTATGGCTACACCTTC. This gives the protein CASGLGEPFSYNYGYTF.

The chain has TRBV18 and TRBJ2-5; 12 bases match TRBD2. CDR1 and CDR2 (germline): KGHSH, LQKENI. The CDR3 has 16 amino acids. V was clipped by 3 bases and J by 4 bases; unmatched bases: 6. CDR3 nucleotides: TGTGCCAGCTCACCTCCTAGCGGGAGGGTATCAGAGACCCAGTACTTC. This translates into CASSPPSGRVSETQYF.

The sample holds a few counts of this clone. The chain has TRBV9 and TRBJ2-1, with 9 bases lining up with TRBD2. V shed 0 bases and J 3 bases; nucleotides not matched to a gene: 1. Germline-derived CDR1 and CDR2 are SGDLS and YYNGEE. The CDR3 consists of 15 residues. CDR3 region: CASSVETSGYNEQFF. In nucleotides, the CDR3 is TGTGCCAGCAGCGTAGAGACTAGCGGCTACAATGAGCAGTTCTTC.

J is TRBJ2-7 and V is TRBV5-1, with 9 bases fitting TRBD2. CDR3 size: 14 residues. V trimming: 6 bases; J trimming: 3 bases; junction bases outside the gene matches: 7. Looked up from germline, CDR1 is SGHRS and CDR2 is YFSETQ. The CDR3 nucleotides are TGCGCCAGCAACCCTAGCGGGGACGACTACGAGCAGTACTTC. Its translation: CASNPSGDDYEQYF.

The rearrangement joins TRBV6-5 to TRBJ1-5; D remains unclear. This CDR3 is built from 14 residues. Germline V gene data show CDR1 as MNHEY and CDR2 as SVGAGI. Trimming stripped 7 bases from V and 3 bases from J, with 13 bases between. The CDR3 DNA is TGTGCCAGCACCACCCCAGGCCCCAATCAGCCCCAGCATTTT. Residues: CASTTPGPNQPQHF.

This chain connects TRBV14 to TRBJ2-4, with TRBD2 identical over 11 bases. Trimming at V came to 7 bases and at J to 0 bases, leaving 5 bases not matched to a gene. The CDR3 has 16 amino acids. The germline gives CDR1 SGHDN, CDR2 FVKESK. This CDR3 reads CASKPGTSGAKNIQYF. DNA of the CDR3: TGTGCCAGCAAACCTGGGACTAGCGGAGCCAAAAACATTCAGTACTTC.

This clone was picked up one time. This rearrangement joins TRBV7-9 to TRBJ2-1, with 7 bases that match TRBD1. CDR3 size: 13 residues. The V segment lost 3 bases and the J segment 5 bases; nucleotides outside the gene matches: 1. From germline, CDR1 is SEHNR and CDR2 FQNEAQ (reference sequence). As DNA, the CDR3 is TGTGCCAGCAGCTTTCAGGGGGACAATGAGCAGTTCTTC. Protein product: CASSFQGDNEQFF.

Here the CDR3 DNA reads TGCGCCAGCAGCTTGGCGCGTATGGACTTTAACAATGAGCAGTTCTTC. It specifies CASSLARMDFNNEQFF. The chain is built from TRBV5-1 and TRBJ2-1, with D perhaps matching TRBD2 (5 bases). Germline values: CDR1 SGHRS, CDR2 YFSETQ. Trimming removed 0 bases from V and 5 bases from J, with 15 bases in between. This CDR3 has 16 residues.

The chain recombines TRBV29-1 with TRBJ2-1, with 11 bases identical to TRBD2. V shed 4 bases and J 3 bases; nucleotides not matched to a gene: 8. In germline, CDR1 is SQVTM, CDR2 ANQGSEA. This CDR3 is 16 amino acids long. The chain's CDR3 is CSVGTSGPGVYNEQFF. CDR3 sequence (DNA): TGCAGCGTTGGGACTAGCGGGCCTGGTGTCTACAATGAGCAGTTCTTC.

This sequence joins TRBV30 and TRBJ2-1, with D possibly matching TRBD2 (5 bases). There are 13 residues in the CDR3. V lost 2 bases and J lost 7, with 12 bases in between. Germline V CDR1 and CDR2: GTSNPN, SVGIG (reference sequence). The chain's CDR3 is CAWSLARINEQFF. The CDR3 region has the DNA TGTGCCTGGAGTCTAGCAAGGATTAATGAGCAGTTCTTC.

This chain links TRBV7-9 with TRBJ2-5; 8 bases line up with TRBD2. Judging by the DNA end, TRBJ2-7 fits better; the J call may be wrong. Germline V CDR1 and CDR2: SEHNR, FQNEAQ (reference sequence). The CDR3 covers 17 residues. The CDR3 DNA reads as TGTGCCAGCAGCTTAGGATTTAGCGGGGTTGTCTCCTACGAGCAGTACTTC. Its protein is CASSLGFSGVVSYEQYF.

V is TRBV2 and J is TRBJ1-4; perhaps TRBD1 as D (6 bases). Trimming removed 5 bases from V and 6 bases from J, with 13 bases in between. The CDR3 runs 14 residues. From germline, CDR1 is SNHLY and CDR2 FYNNEI. CDR3 region: CASSPLDSHEKLFF. In DNA, the CDR3 is TGTGCCAGCAGTCCGCTGGACAGCCATGAAAAACTGTTTTTT.